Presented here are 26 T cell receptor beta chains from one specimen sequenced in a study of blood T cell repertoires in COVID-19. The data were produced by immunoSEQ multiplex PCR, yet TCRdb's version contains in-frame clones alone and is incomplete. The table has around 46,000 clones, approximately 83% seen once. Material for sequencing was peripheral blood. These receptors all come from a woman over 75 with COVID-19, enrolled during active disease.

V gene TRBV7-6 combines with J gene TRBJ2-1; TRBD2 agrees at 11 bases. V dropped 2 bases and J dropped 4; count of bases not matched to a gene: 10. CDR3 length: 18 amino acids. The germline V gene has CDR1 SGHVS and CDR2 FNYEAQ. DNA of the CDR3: TGTGCCAGCAGCTTAACTAGCGGGAGCCCCCTCGTATACAATGAGCAGTTCTTC. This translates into CASSLTSGSPLVYNEQFF.

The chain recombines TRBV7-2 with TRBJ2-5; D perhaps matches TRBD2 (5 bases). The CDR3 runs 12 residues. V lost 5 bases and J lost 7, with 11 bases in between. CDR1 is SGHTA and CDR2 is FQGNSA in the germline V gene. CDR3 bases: TGTGCCAGCAGCCCGGGATCGGCGACCCAGTACTTC. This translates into CASSPGSATQYF.

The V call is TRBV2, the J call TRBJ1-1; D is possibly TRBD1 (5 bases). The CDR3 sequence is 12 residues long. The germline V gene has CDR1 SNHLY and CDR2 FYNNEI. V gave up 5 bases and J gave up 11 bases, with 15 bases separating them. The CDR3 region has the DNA TGTGCCAGCAGTTTAGCAGGGATTTTGGCTTTCTTT. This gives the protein CASSLAGILAFF.

The CDR3 nucleotides are TGTGCCAGCAGCGATAGCGGGAGGCCGAACCTCCAAGAGACCCAGTACTTC. Its translation is CASSDSGRPNLQETQYF. The chain joins TRBV5-6 to TRBJ2-5, with 10 bases fitting TRBD2. Germline CDR1 is SGHDT and CDR2 is YYEEEE. This CDR3 is built from 17 residues. The junction had 10 bases not matched to a gene; V was cut back by 4 bases and J by 1 base.

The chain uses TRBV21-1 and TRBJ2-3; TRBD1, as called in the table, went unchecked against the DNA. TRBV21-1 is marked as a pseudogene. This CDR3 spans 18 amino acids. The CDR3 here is CASSKAPANDRGEDTQYF. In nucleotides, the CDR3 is TGTGCCAGCAGCAAAGCCCCAGCGAACGACAGGGGCGAGGATACGCAGTATTTT.

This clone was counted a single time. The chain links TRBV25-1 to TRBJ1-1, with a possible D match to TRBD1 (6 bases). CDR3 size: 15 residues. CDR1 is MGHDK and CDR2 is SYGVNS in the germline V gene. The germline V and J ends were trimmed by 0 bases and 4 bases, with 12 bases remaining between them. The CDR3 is CASSEYTGWPTEAFF. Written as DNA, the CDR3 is TGTGCCAGCAGTGAATATACAGGGTGGCCCACTGAAGCTTTCTTT.

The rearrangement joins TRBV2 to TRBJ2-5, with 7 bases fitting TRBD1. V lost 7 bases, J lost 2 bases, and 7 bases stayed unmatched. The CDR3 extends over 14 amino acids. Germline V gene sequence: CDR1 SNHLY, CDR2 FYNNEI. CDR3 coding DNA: TGTGCCAGCACTACGGACAGGTTTCAAGAGACCCAGTACTTC. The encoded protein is CASTTDRFQETQYF.

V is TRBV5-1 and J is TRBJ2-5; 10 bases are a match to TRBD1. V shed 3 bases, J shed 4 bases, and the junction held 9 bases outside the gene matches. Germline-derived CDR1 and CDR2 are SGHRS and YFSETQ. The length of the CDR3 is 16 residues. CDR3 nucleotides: TGCGCCAGCAGCTCGGACAGGGGGAGTGCTCGAGAGACCCAGTACTTC. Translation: CASSSDRGSARETQYF.

In DNA form, the CDR3 reads TGTGCCAGCAGTGAAGCTTCCGGCGGGCCCAGCTCCTACAATGAGCAGTTCTTC. It is translated as CASSEASGGPSSYNEQFF. The chain joins TRBV6-1 to TRBJ2-1, with TRBD2 as a possible D gene (5 bases). Germline V gene lookup returns CDR1 MNHNS and CDR2 SASEGT. Trimming took off 0 bases at V and 0 bases at J, with 15 bases between the two ends. The CDR3 covers 18 residues.

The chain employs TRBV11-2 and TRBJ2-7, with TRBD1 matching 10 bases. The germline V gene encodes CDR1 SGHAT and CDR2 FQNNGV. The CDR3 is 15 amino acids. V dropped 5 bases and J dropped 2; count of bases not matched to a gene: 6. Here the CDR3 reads CASSPAGTGAYEQYF. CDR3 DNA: TGTGCCAGCAGCCCTGCGGGGACAGGGGCCTACGAGCAGTACTTC.

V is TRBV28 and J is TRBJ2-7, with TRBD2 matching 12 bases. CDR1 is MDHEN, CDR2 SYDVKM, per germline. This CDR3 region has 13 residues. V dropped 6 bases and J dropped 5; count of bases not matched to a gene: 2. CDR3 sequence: CASSWTSGNEQYF. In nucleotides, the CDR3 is TGTGCCAGCAGCTGGACTAGCGGGAACGAGCAGTACTTC.

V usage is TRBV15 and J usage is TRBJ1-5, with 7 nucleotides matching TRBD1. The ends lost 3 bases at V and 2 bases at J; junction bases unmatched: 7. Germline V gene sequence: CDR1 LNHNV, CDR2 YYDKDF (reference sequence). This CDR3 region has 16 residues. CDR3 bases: TGTGCCACCAGCAGCGCCAAGGGGGCAGGCAATCAGCCCCAGCATTTT. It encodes CATSSAKGAGNQPQHF.

CDR3 region: CASSPSQANYGYTF. The CDR3 nucleotides are TGTGCCAGCTCACCCTCGCAGGCTAACTATGGCTACACCTTC. The chain carries TRBV18 and TRBJ1-2; D is undetermined. The germline CDR1 and CDR2 sequences are KGHSH and LQKENI. The CDR3 runs to 14 residues. Trimming stripped 3 bases from V and 0 bases from J, with 8 bases between.

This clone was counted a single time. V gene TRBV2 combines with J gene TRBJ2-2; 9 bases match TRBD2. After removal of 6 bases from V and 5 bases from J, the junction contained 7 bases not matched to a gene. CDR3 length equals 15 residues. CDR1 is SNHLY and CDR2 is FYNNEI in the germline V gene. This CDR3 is CASRPTSGATGELFF. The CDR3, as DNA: TGTGCCAGCAGACCGACTAGCGGTGCTACCGGGGAGCTGTTTTTT.

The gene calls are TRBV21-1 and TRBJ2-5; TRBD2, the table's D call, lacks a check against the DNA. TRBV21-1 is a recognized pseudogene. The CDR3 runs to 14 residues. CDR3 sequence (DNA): TGTGCCAGCAGCAAAGACGGGGATGGAGAGACCCAGTACTTC. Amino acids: CASSKDGDGETQYF.

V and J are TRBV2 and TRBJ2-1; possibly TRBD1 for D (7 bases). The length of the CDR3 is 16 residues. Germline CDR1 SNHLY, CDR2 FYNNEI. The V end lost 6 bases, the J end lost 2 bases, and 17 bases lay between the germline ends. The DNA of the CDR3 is TGTGCCAGCAGACCCGCAGGAGGGGGCCCCTACAATGAGCAGTTCTTC. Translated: CASRPAGGGPYNEQFF.

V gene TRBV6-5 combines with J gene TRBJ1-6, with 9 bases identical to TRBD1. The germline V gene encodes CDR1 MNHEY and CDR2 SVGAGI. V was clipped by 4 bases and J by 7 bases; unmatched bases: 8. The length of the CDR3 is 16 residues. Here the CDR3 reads CASSWTPGQGNSPLHF. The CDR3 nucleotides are TGTGCCAGCAGTTGGACTCCGGGACAGGGCAATTCACCCCTCCACTTT.

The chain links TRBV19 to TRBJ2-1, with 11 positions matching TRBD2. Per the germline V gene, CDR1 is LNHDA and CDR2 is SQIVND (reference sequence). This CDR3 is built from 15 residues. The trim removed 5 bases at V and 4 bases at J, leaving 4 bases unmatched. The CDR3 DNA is TGTGCCAGTAGTCTCCCTAGCGGGGGGTACAATGAGCAGTTCTTC. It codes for CASSLPSGGYNEQFF.

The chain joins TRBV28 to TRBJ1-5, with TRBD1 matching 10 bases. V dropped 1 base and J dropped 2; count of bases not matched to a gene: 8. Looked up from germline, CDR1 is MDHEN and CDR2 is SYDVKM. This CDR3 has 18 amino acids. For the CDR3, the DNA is TGTGCCAGCAGTTTATACGGGGGACAGGGGAGAGGCAATCAGCCCCAGCATTTT. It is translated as CASSLYGGQGRGNQPQHF.

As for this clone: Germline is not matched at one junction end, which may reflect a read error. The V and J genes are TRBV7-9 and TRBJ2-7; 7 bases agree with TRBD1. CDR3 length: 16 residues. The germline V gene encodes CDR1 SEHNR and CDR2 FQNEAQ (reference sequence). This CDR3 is CASSPSFRDSSYGQYF. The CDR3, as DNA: TGTGCCAGCAGCCCGAGTTTTCGGGACAGCTCCTACGGGCAGTACTTC.

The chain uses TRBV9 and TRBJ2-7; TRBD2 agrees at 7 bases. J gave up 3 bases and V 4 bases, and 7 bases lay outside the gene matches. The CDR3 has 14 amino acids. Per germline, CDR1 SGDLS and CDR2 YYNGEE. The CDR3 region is CASSLSPGGYEQYF. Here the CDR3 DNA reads TGTGCCAGCAGCCTCAGCCCGGGGGGCTACGAGCAGTACTTC.

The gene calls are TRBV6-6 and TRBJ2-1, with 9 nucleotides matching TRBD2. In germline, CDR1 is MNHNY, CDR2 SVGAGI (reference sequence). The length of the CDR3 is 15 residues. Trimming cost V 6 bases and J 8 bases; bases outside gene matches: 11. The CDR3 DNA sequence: TGTGCCAGCAGACGGACTAGCGCACGCCTGGATGAGCAGTTCTTC. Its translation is CASRRTSARLDEQFF.

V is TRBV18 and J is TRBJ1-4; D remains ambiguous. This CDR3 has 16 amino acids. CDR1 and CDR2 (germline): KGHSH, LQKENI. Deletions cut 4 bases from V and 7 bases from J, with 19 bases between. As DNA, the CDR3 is TGTGCCAGCTCACAGAACGCTCCCTCGAGCGGTGAAAAACTGTTTTTT. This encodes CASSQNAPSSGEKLFF. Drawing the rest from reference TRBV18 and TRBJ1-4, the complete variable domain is NAGVMQNPRHLVRRRGQEARLRCSPMKGHSHVYWYRQLPEEGLKFMVYLQKENIIDESGMPKERFSAEFPKEGPSILRIQQVVRGDSAAYFCASSQNAPSSGEKLFFGSGTQLSVL.

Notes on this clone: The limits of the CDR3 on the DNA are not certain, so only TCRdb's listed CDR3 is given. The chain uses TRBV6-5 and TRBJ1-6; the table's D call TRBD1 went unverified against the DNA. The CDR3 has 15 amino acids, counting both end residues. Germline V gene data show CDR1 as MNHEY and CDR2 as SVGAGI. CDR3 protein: CASSTSGQGPSPLHF.

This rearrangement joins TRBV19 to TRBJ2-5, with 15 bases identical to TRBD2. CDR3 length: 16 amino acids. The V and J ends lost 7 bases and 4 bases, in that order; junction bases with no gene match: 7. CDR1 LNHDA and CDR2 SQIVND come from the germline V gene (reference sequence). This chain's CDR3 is CASTRTSGGAVETQYF. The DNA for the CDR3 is TGTGCCAGTACCCGGACTAGCGGGGGGGCCGTAGAGACCCAGTACTTC. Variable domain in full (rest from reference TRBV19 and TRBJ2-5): DGGITQSPKYLFRKEGQNVTLSCEQNLNHDAMYWYRQDPGQGLRLIYYSQIVNDFQKGDIAEGYSVSREKKESFPLTVTSAQKNPTAFYLCASTRTSGGAVETQYFGPGTRLLVL.

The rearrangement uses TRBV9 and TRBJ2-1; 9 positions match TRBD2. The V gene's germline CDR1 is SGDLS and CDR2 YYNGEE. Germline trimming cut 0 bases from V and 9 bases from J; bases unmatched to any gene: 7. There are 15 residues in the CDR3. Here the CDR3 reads CASSVAGGGAGEQFF. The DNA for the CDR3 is TGTGCCAGCAGCGTAGCGGGCGGGGGGGCCGGTGAGCAGTTCTTC. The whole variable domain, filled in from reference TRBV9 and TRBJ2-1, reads DSGVTQTPKHLITATGQRVTLRCSPRSGDLSVYWYQQSLDQGLQFLIQYYNGEERAKGNILERFSAQQFPDLHSELNLSSLELGDSALYFCASSVAGGGAGEQFFGPGTRLTVL.